This TCR beta chain comes out of a study of cytomegalovirus exposure and HLA in healthy donors. Study results and caveats: A later analysis found common viral pathogens apparently linked to several of the most significant clusters. Some 150 TCR beta chains were listed as cytomegalovirus-associated.

CDR1 and CDR2 (germline): MNHNS, SASEGT. The germline V and J ends were trimmed by 0 bases and 6 bases, with 18 bases remaining between them. The CDR3 spans 17 residues. With 60 Vbeta and 13 Jbeta primers, the PCR was carried out. Some clones are missing from TCRdb's copy, which holds only in-frame ones; the method was immunoSEQ multiplex PCR. The table has tens of thousands of clones, around 80% seen once. On this clone itself: Its specificity is not known.

Specimen: PBMCs. This chain links TRBV6-1 with TRBJ1-5; the D is unclear. The clonotype originates from a young man in good health and CMV-seronegative. CDR3 sequence reads: CASSEAGLRARGQPQHF. The CDR3 region has the DNA TGTGCCAGCAGTGAAGCCGGCCTTCGGGCGCGGGGTCAGCCCCAGCATTTT.